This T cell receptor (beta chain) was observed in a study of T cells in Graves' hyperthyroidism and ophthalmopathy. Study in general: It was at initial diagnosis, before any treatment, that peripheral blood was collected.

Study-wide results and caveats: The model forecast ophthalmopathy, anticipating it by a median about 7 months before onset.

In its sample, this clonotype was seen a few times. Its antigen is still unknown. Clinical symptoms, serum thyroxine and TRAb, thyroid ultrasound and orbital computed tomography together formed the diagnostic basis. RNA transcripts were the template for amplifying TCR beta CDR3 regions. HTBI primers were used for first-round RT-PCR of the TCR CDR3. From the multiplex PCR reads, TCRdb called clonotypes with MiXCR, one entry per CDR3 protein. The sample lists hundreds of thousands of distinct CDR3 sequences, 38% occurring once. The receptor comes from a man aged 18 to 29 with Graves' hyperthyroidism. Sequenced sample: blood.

The CDR3 bases are TGTGCCAGCAGCTTTGCGGGAGGGCCCAGCTACGAGCAGTACTTC. As protein: CASSFAGGPSYEQYF. This chain uses TRBV11-2 with TRBJ2-7, with TRBD2 matching over 9 bases. From germline, CDR1 is SGHAT and CDR2 FQNNGV. Germline trimming cut 3 bases from V and 3 bases from J; bases unmatched to any gene: 6. The CDR3 sequence is 15 residues long.